A selection of T cell receptor beta chains follows, all from one sample in a study of cytomegalovirus exposure and HLA in healthy donors. TCRdb's copy holds only in-frame clones and misses some; the assay was immunoSEQ multiplex PCR. The sample holds around 97,000 clones; around 82% are singletons and the top ten take 10%. Sample: PBMCs. The receptors stem from a woman aged 18-35 years in good health and CMV-seropositive. Each CDR3 is given with its conserved first and last residue. Fields, in order: V gene, clone size, D gene, J gene, CDR3 length, CDR3 protein, CDR3 DNA. The D gene is left open where the match is weak. Rows may omit the clone size; those that give it use once, few, many or a size class.

V gene: TRBV11-2
clone size: .
D gene: TRBD1
J gene: TRBJ2-5
CDR3 length: 16
CDR3 protein: CASSLDPGGAGETQYF
CDR3 DNA: TGTGCCAGCAGCTTAGACCCAGGGGGCGCCGGGGAGACCCAGTACTTC

V gene: TRBV13
clone size: .
D gene: TRBD2
J gene: TRBJ2-3
CDR3 length: 15
CDR3 protein: CASSLSGLELDTQYF
CDR3 DNA: TGTGCCAGCAGCTTAAGTGGACTAGAGTTAGATACGCAGTATTTT

V gene: TRBV7-2
clone size: .
D gene: .
J gene: TRBJ1-1
CDR3 length: 14
CDR3 protein: CASSLYRALGEAFF
CDR3 DNA: TGTGCCAGCAGCTTATACAGGGCGTTGGGTGAAGCTTTCTTT

V gene: TRBV5-6
clone size: .
D gene: TRBD1
J gene: TRBJ1-5
CDR3 length: 16
CDR3 protein: CASSLRSTGGNQPQHF
CDR3 DNA: TGTGCCAGCAGCTTGCGTTCTACAGGGGGCAATCAGCCCCAGCATTTT

V gene: TRBV28
clone size: once
D gene: .
J gene: TRBJ1-2
CDR3 length: 15
CDR3 protein: CASSLPGTQNFGYTF
CDR3 DNA: TGTGCCAGCAGTTTACCCGGGACACAGAACTTTGGCTACACCTTC

V gene: TRBV6-5
clone size: .
D gene: .
J gene: TRBJ2-7
CDR3 length: 15
CDR3 protein: CASSYSLKSSYEQYF
CDR3 DNA: TGTGCCAGCAGTTACTCCCTGAAGAGCTCCTACGAGCAGTACTTC

V gene: TRBV5-6
clone size: .
D gene: .
J gene: TRBJ1-5
CDR3 length: 12
CDR3 protein: CASSIRGQPQHF
CDR3 DNA: TGTGCCAGCAGCATAAGAGGACAGCCCCAGCATTTT

V gene: TRBV19
clone size: .
D gene: TRBD2
J gene: TRBJ2-3
CDR3 length: 15
CDR3 protein: CATTYWEGGADTQYF
CDR3 DNA: TGTGCCACCACATACTGGGAGGGTGGCGCAGATACGCAGTATTTT

V gene: TRBV2
clone size: .
D gene: .
J gene: TRBJ1-2
CDR3 length: 14
CDR3 protein: CASSEEGRGPGYTF
CDR3 DNA: TGTGCCAGCAGTGAAGAAGGGAGGGGTCCTGGCTACACCTTC

V gene: TRBV28
clone size: .
D gene: TRBD2
J gene: TRBJ2-1
CDR3 length: 17
CDR3 protein: CASSPWTSGIIPNEQFF
CDR3 DNA: TGTGCCAGCAGTCCATGGACTAGCGGGATCATTCCTAATGAGCAGTTCTTC

V gene: TRBV28
clone size: once
D gene: TRBD2
J gene: TRBJ2-7
CDR3 length: 15
CDR3 protein: CASRRGRLAGGEQYF
CDR3 DNA: TGTGCCAGCAGGAGGGGGAGGCTAGCGGGAGGCGAGCAGTACTTC

V gene: TRBV18
clone size: .
D gene: .
J gene: TRBJ2-1
CDR3 length: 15
CDR3 protein: CASSPLRQGNNEQFF
CDR3 DNA: TGTGCCAGCTCACCACTTCGCCAGGGCAACAATGAGCAGTTCTTC

V gene: TRBV4-1
clone size: .
D gene: .
J gene: TRBJ1-5
CDR3 length: 15
CDR3 protein: CASSLTNRVEQPQHF
CDR3 DNA: TGCGCCAGCAGCCTTACCAACAGGGTGGAGCAGCCCCAGCATTTT